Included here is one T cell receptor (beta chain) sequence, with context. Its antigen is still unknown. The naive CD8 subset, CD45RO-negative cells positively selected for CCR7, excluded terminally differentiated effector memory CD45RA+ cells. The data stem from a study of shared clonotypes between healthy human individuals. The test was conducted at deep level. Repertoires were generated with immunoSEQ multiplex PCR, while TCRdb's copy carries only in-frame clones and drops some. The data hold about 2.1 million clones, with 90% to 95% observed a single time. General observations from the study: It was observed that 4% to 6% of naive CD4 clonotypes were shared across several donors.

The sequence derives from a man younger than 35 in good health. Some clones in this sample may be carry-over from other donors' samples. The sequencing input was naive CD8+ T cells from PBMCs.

As DNA, the CDR3 is TGCGCCAGCAGCCCTAGGACGGGGCCATTGACTACGAACACTGAAGCTTTCTTT. Its translation is CASSPRTGPLTTNTEAFF. The J gene is TRBJ1-1, the V gene TRBV5-1, with D maybe TRBD1 (5 bases). Germline V CDR1 and CDR2: SGHRS, YFSETQ. Deletions cut 4 bases from V and 1 base from J, with 23 bases between. The CDR3 contains 18 residues.